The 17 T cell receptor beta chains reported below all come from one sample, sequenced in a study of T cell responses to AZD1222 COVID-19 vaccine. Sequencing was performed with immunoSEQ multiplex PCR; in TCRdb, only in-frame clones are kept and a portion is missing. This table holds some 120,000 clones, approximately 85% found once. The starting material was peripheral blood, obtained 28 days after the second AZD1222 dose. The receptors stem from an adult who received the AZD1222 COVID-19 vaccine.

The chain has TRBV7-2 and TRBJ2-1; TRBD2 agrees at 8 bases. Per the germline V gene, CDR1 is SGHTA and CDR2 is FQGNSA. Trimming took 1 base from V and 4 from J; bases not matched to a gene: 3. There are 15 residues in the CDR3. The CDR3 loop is CASSLGSGGYNEQFF. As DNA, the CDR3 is TGTGCCAGCAGCTTAGGAAGCGGGGGATACAATGAGCAGTTCTTC.

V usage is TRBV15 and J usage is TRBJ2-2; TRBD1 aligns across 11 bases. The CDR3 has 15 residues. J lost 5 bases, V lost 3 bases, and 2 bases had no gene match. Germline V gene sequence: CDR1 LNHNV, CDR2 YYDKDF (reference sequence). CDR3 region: CATSRDRGQTGELFF. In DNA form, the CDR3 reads TGTGCCACCAGCAGGGACAGGGGGCAGACCGGGGAGCTGTTTTTT.

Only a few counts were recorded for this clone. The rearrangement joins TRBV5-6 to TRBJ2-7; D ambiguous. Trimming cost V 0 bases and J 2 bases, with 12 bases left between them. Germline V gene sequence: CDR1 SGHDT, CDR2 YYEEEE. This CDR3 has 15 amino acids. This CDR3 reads CASSLVGKATYEQYF. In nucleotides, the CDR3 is TGTGCCAGCAGCTTGGTGGGGAAGGCAACCTACGAGCAGTACTTC. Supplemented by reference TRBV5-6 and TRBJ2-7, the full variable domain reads DAGVTQSPTHLIKTRGQQVTLRCSPKSGHDTVSWYQQALGQGPQFIFQYYEEEERQRGNFPDRFSGHQFPNYSSELNVNALLLGDSALYLCASSLVGKATYEQYFGPGTRLTVT.

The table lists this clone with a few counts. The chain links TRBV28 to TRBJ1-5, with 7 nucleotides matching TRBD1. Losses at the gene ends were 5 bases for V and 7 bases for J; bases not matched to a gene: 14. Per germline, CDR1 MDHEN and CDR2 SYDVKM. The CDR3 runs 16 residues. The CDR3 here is CASSTSRRGRGQPQHF. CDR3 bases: TGTGCCAGCAGTACATCGCGGAGGGGGCGCGGGCAGCCCCAGCATTTT. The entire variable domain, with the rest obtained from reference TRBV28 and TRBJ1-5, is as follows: DVKVTQSSRYLVKRTGEKVFLECVQDMDHENMFWYRQDPGLGLRLIYFSYDVKMKEKGDIPEGYSVSREKKERFSLILESASTNQTSMYLCASSTSRRGRGQPQHFGDGTRLSIL.

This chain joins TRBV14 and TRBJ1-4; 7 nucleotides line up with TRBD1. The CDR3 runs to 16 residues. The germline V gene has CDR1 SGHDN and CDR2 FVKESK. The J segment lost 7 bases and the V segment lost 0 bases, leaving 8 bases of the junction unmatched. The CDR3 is CASSQEPQGWVEKLFF. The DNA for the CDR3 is TGTGCCAGCAGCCAAGAGCCACAGGGGTGGGTTGAAAAACTGTTTTTT.

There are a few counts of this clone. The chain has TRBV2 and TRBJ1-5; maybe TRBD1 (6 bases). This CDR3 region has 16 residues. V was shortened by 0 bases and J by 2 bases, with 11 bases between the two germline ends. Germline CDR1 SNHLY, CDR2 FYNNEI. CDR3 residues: CASSEAGRGRNQPQHF. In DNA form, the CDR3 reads TGTGCCAGCAGTGAAGCGGGACGGGGGCGCAATCAGCCCCAGCATTTT.

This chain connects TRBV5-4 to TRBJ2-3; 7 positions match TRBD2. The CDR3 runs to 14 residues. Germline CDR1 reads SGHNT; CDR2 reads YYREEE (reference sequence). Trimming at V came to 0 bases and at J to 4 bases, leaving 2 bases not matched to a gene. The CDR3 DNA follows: TGTGCCAGCAGCTTGGCGGGAGGATCAGATACGCAGTATTTT. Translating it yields CASSLAGGSDTQYF.

The CDR3 sequence: CASSPPGGDEQFF. The DNA for the CDR3 is TGTGCCAGCAGTCCACCGGGGGGTGATGAGCAGTTCTTC. V gene TRBV6-5 combines with J gene TRBJ2-1; 7 nucleotides line up with TRBD2. CDR1 is MNHEY and CDR2 is SVGAGI in the germline V gene. The trim removed 5 bases at V and 8 bases at J, leaving 6 bases unmatched. The CDR3 runs to 13 residues.

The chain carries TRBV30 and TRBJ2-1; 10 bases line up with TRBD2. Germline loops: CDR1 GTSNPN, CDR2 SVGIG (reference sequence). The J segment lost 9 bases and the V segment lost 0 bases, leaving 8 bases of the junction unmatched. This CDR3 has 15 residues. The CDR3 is CAWSVGLAGELEQFF. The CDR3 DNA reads TGTGCCTGGAGTGTAGGGCTAGCGGGAGAGCTTGAGCAGTTCTTC.

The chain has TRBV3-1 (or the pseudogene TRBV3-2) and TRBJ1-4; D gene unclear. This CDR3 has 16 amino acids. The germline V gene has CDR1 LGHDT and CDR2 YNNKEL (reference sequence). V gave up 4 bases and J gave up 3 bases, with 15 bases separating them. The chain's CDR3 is CASSRAWERPNEKLFF. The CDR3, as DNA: TGTGCCAGCAGCCGAGCATGGGAACGGCCTAATGAAAAACTGTTTTTT.

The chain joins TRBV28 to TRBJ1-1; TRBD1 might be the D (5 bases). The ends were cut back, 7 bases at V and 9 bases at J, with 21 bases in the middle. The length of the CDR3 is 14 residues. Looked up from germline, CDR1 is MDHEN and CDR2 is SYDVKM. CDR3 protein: CASTHPGTGTQAFF. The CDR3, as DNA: TGTGCCAGCACTCACCCCGGGACGGGGACGCAAGCTTTCTTT.

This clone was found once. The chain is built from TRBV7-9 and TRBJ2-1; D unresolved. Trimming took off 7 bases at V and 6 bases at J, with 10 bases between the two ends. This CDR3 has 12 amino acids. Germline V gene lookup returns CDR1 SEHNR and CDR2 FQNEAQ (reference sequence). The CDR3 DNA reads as TGTGCCAGCACCACAGACCCCAATGAGCAGTTCTTC. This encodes CASTTDPNEQFF. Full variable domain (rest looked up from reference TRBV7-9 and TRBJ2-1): DTGVSQNPRHKITKRGQNVTFRCDPISEHNRLYWYRQTLGQGPEFLTYFQNEAQLEKSRLLSDRFSAERPKGSFSTLEIQRTEQGDSAMYLCASTTDPNEQFFGPGTRLTVL.

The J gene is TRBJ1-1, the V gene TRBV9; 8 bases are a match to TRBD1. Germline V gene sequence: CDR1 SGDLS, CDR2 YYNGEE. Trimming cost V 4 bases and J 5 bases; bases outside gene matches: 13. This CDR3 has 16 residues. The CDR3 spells CASSSRTGRGSTEAFF. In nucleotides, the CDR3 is TGTGCCAGCAGCTCCCGGACAGGGAGGGGGTCGACTGAAGCTTTCTTT.

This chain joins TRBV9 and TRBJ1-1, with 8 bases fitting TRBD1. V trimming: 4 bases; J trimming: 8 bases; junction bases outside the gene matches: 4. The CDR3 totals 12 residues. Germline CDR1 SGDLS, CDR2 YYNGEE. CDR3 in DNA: TGTGCCAGCAGCTCCCGACAGGGGGAAGCTTTCTTT. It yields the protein CASSSRQGEAFF.

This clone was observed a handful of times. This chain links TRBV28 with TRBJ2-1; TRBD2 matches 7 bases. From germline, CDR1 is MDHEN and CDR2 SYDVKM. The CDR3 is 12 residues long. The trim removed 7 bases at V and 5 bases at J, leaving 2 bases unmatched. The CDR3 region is CASITSDNEQFF. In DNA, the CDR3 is TGTGCCAGCATTACTAGCGACAATGAGCAGTTCTTC.

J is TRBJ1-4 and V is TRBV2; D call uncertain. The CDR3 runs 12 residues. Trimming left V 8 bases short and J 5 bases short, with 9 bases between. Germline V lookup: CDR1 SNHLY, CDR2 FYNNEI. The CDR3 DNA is TGTGCCAGCGGCACGGACAATGAAAAACTGTTTTTT. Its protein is CASGTDNEKLFF.

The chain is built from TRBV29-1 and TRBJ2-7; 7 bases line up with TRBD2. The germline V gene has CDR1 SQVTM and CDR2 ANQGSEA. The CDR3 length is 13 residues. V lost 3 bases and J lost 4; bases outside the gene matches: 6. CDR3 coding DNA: TGCAGCGTTGAGGGGGAGGGGCTGTACGAGCAGTACTTC. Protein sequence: CSVEGEGLYEQYF.